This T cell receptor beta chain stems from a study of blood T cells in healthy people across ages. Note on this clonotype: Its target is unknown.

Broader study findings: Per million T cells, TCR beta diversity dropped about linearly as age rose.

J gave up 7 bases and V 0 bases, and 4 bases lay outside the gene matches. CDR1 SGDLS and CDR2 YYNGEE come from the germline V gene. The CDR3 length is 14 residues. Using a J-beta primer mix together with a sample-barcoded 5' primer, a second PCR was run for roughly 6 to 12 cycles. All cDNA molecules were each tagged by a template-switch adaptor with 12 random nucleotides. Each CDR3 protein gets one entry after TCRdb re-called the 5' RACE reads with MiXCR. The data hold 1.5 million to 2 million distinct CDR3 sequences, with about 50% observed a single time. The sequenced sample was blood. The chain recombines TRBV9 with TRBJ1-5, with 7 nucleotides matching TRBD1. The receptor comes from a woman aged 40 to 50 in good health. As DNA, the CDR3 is TGTGCCAGCAGCGTAGATCACAGGGGCCAGCCCCAGCATTTT. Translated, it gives CASSVDHRGQPQHF.